The clone carrying this T cell receptor beta chain appeared many times. No antigen is known for it. Via MiXCR, TCRdb re-called the 5' RACE reads, giving one row per CDR3 protein. The table has 300,000 to 400,000 distinct CDR3 sequences, 7% to 10% seen once. This entry is derived from a study of T cells after yellow fever vaccination. Broader study findings: Abundant clonotypes from the bulk population could have been carried over as contaminants into FACS-sorted repertoires.

V lost 1 base, J lost 2 bases, and 8 bases stayed unmatched. There are 18 residues in the CDR3. Germline lookup yields CDR1 SGHRS and CDR2 YFSETQ. Sequences were derived from PBMCs, sampled roughly 46 days after the first yellow fever vaccination. This receptor was taken from a man younger than 35 who received the YFV17D yellow fever vaccine. The chain uses TRBV5-1 and TRBJ2-1, with TRBD2 matching over 11 bases. DNA for the CDR3: TGCGCCAGCAGCTTGCCCCGGGGACTAGCGGTGACCTACAATGAGCAGTTCTTC. It codes for CASSLPRGLAVTYNEQFF.